The text below deals with one T cell receptor (beta chain). What it recognizes is unknown. The data belong to a study of T cell repertoires in cytomegalovirus infection. Study in general: Researchers turned to recently identified HLA-C-restricted CMV epitopes as well as well-studied HLA-B-restricted ones. Public TCR beta signature analysis indicated the presence of both CMV infection and matching HLA type. General study points: Frequencies of public TCR beta families were cumulated, and this identified carriers of CMV plus the relevant HLA.

The length of the CDR3 is 15 residues. From germline, CDR1 is SGHTA and CDR2 FQGNSA. Trimming took off 1 base at V and 6 bases at J, with 12 bases between the two ends. MiXCR, applied by TCRdb to the reads, yields one record per CDR3 protein. The table records roughly 160,000 distinct CDR3 sequences, less than 25% of them present only once. The source was CD8+ T cells from cultured PBMCs, collected from culture after CMV antigen stimulation. The clonotype was recovered from a human donor in good health (CMV status not recorded). Some clones in this sample may be carry-over from other donors' samples. The genes are TRBV7-2 and TRBJ2-2; no definite D call. The CDR3 nucleotides are TGTGCCAGCAGCTTAGACGGACCCTCCCCCGGGGAGCTGTTTTTT. Residues: CASSLDGPSPGELFF.